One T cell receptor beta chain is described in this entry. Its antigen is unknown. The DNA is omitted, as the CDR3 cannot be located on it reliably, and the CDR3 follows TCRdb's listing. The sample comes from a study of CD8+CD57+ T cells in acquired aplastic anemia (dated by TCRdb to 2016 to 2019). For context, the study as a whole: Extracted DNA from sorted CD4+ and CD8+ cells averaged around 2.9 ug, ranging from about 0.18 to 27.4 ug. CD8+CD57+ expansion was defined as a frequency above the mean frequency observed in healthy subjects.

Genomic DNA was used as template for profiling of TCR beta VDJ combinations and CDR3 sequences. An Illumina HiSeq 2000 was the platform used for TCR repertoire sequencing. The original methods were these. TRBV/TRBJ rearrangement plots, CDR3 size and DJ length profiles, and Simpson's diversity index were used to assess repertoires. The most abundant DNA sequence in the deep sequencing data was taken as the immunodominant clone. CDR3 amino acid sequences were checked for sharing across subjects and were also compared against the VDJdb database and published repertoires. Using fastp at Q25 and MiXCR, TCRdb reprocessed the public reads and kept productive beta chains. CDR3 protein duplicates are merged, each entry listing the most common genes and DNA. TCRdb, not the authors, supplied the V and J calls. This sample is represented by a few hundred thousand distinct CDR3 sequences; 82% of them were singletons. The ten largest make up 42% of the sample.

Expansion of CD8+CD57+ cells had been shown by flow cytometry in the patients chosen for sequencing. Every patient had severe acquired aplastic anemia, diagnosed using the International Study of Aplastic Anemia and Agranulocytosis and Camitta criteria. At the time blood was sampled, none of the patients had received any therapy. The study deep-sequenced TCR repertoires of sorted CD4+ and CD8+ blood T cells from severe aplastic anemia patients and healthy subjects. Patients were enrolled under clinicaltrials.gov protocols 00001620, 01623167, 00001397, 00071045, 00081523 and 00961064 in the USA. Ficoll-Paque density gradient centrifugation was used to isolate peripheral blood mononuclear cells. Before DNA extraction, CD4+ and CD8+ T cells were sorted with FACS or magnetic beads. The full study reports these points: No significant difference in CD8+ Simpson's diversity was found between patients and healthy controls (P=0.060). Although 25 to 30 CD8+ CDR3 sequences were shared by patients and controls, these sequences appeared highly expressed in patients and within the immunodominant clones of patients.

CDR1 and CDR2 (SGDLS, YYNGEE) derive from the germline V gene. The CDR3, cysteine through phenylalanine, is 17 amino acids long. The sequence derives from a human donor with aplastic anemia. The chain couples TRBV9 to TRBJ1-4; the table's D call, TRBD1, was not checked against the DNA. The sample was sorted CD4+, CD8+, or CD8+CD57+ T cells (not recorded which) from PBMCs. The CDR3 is CASSVSQGTQYFEKLFF.